The present T cell receptor beta chain was sequenced within a study of cytomegalovirus exposure and HLA in healthy donors. Study-wide results and caveats: Some V segments (TRBV6-2 and TRBV6-3 among them) were excluded as indistinguishable.

PCR amplification relied on 60 Vbeta primers (plus 13 Jbeta primers). TCRdb's copy holds only in-frame clones and misses some; the assay was immunoSEQ multiplex PCR. This table holds roughly 180,000 clones, approximately 80% found once. The CDR3 totals 14 residues. V shed 5 bases, J shed 4 bases, and the junction held 6 bases outside the gene matches. CDR1 is SGHNT and CDR2 is YENEEA in the germline V gene. In the case of this clone: Its matching antigen is unknown.

The sequencing sample was made of PBMCs. This receptor was identified in a girl aged 5-17 years in good health and CMV-seropositive. This rearrangement joins TRBV11-3 to TRBJ2-7; 9 nucleotides line up with TRBD1. The CDR3 bases are TGTGCCAGCAGCCCCCGGGACAGGGCTTACGAGCAGTACTTC. It yields the protein CASSPRDRAYEQYF.